A selection of T cell receptor beta chains follows, all from one sample in a study of CD8 T cells in Susac syndrome. TCRdb re-called the immunoSEQ multiplex PCR reads through MiXCR, storing one row per CDR3 protein. The sample has nearly 200,000 distinct CDR3 sequences; more than 90% are singletons. The sequenced sample consisted of CD4+ T cells from PBMCs. These receptors were collected from a human donor with multiple sclerosis. Each CDR3 is given with its conserved first and last residue. The order of the fields is V gene, D gene, J gene, clone size, CDR3 protein, CDR3 DNA. A D gene is named only where the DNA matches it firmly. Clone size is given for some rows only: seen once, a few or many times, or a class if the clone is expanded.

v_call: TRBV18
d_call: NA
j_call: TRBJ2-3
clone_size: NA
cdr3_aa: CASSLTRIDTQYF
cdr3_nt: TGTGCCAGCTCGCTGACCCGAATCGATACGCAGTATTTT

v_call: TRBV9
d_call: TRBD1
j_call: TRBJ1-6
clone_size: NA
cdr3_aa: CASSVTAGPDRVESPLHF
cdr3_nt: TGTGCCAGCAGCGTAACGGCTGGACCCGACAGGGTCGAATCACCCCTCCACTTT

v_call: TRBV15
d_call: NA
j_call: TRBJ2-1
clone_size: once
cdr3_aa: CATSRTRLNEQFF
cdr3_nt: TGTGCCACCAGCAGAACCCGCCTCAATGAGCAGTTCTTC

v_call: TRBV6-1
d_call: NA
j_call: TRBJ2-1
clone_size: NA
cdr3_aa: CASSARSGNPNEQFF
cdr3_nt: TGTGCCAGCAGCGCCCGATCCGGGAATCCGAATGAGCAGTTCTTC

v_call: TRBV7-9
d_call: NA
j_call: TRBJ2-3
clone_size: NA
cdr3_aa: CASSARGSWMGTQYF
cdr3_nt: TGTGCCAGCAGCGCTCGGGGAAGTTGGATGGGAACGCAGTATTTT

v_call: TRBV20-1
d_call: NA
j_call: TRBJ2-7
clone_size: once
cdr3_aa: CSAGPEGPEQYF
cdr3_nt: TGCAGTGCTGGTCCCGAGGGACCCGAGCAGTACTTC

v_call: TRBV9
d_call: NA
j_call: TRBJ2-1
clone_size: NA
cdr3_aa: CASSVSRSEQFF
cdr3_nt: TGTGCCAGCAGCGTATCCCGGAGTGAGCAGTTCTTC

v_call: TRBV5-1
d_call: NA
j_call: TRBJ2-7
clone_size: NA
cdr3_aa: CASSGLRDGYEQYF
cdr3_nt: TGCGCCAGCAGCGGTCTTAGGGACGGCTACGAGCAGTACTTC

v_call: TRBV9
d_call: TRBD2
j_call: TRBJ2-1
clone_size: NA
cdr3_aa: CASSVVAGIWDEQFF
cdr3_nt: TGTGCCAGCAGCGTAGTAGCGGGGATTTGGGATGAGCAGTTCTTC

v_call: TRBV6-6
d_call: NA
j_call: TRBJ1-3
clone_size: few
cdr3_aa: CASSYSGNTIYF
cdr3_nt: TGTGCCAGCAGTTACTCCGGAAACACCATATATTTT

v_call: TRBV3-1
d_call: NA
j_call: TRBJ2-3
clone_size: NA
cdr3_aa: CASSQVEDTQYF
cdr3_nt: TGTGCCAGCAGCCAAGTGGAAGATACGCAGTATTTT

v_call: TRBV7-2
d_call: TRBD1
j_call: TRBJ1-5
clone_size: NA
cdr3_aa: CASSPGTGRRQPQHF
cdr3_nt: TGTGCCAGCAGCCCAGGGACAGGGCGAAGGCAGCCCCAGCATTTT

v_call: TRBV29-1
d_call: NA
j_call: TRBJ1-3
clone_size: once
cdr3_aa: CSVGGQSNTIYF
cdr3_nt: TGCAGCGTTGGGGGACAATCGAACACCATATATTTT

v_call: TRBV12-3/TRBV12-4
d_call: TRBD1
j_call: TRBJ2-7
clone_size: NA
cdr3_aa: CASSSPDRGDYEQYF
cdr3_nt: TGTGCCAGCAGTTCTCCGGACAGGGGAGACTACGAGCAGTACTTC

v_call: TRBV6-5
d_call: NA
j_call: TRBJ1-2
clone_size: NA
cdr3_aa: CASSYTPLRPEPNYGYTF
cdr3_nt: TGTGCCAGCAGTTACACTCCCCTACGGCCGGAGCCGAACTATGGCTACACCTTC

v_call: TRBV11-2
d_call: NA
j_call: TRBJ2-7
clone_size: NA
cdr3_aa: CASSPPVYEQYF
cdr3_nt: TGTGCCAGCAGCCCCCCCGTTTACGAGCAGTACTTC

v_call: TRBV20-1
d_call: TRBD2
j_call: TRBJ2-1
clone_size: NA
cdr3_aa: CSAKGLAGAAEWNEQFF
cdr3_nt: TGCAGTGCTAAAGGACTAGCGGGGGCCGCCGAATGGAATGAGCAGTTCTTC

v_call: TRBV25-1
d_call: NA
j_call: TRBJ2-1
clone_size: NA
cdr3_aa: CASSPPWVAEQFF
cdr3_nt: TGTGCCAGCAGTCCTCCCTGGGTTGCTGAGCAGTTCTTC

v_call: TRBV15
d_call: NA
j_call: TRBJ2-3
clone_size: NA
cdr3_aa: CATSRDPNTDTQYF
cdr3_nt: TGTGCCACCAGCAGAGATCCGAACACAGATACGCAGTATTTT

v_call: TRBV14
d_call: NA
j_call: TRBJ2-7
clone_size: NA
cdr3_aa: CASSQTGLLYEQYF
cdr3_nt: TGTGCCAGCAGCCAAACAGGGCTTCTCTACGAGCAGTACTTC

v_call: TRBV29-1
d_call: NA
j_call: TRBJ2-7
clone_size: NA
cdr3_aa: CSVGARGGYEQYF
cdr3_nt: TGCAGCGTGGGAGCGAGAGGAGGCTACGAGCAGTACTTC

v_call: TRBV20-1
d_call: NA
j_call: TRBJ2-1
clone_size: NA
cdr3_aa: CSARDSRDVNNEQFF
cdr3_nt: TGCAGTGCTAGAGACTCCAGGGACGTGAACAATGAGCAGTTCTTC

v_call: TRBV7-9
d_call: NA
j_call: TRBJ1-1
clone_size: NA
cdr3_aa: CASSSPRGGWTEAFF
cdr3_nt: TGTGCCAGCAGCTCCCCGCGGGGGGGTTGGACTGAAGCTTTCTTT

v_call: TRBV10-3
d_call: NA
j_call: TRBJ1-2
clone_size: NA
cdr3_aa: CAISESVYGYTF
cdr3_nt: TGTGCCATCAGTGAGTCTGTCTATGGCTACACCTTC

v_call: TRBV29-1
d_call: TRBD2
j_call: TRBJ2-3
clone_size: NA
cdr3_aa: CSATLAGGSTDTQYF
cdr3_nt: TGCAGCGCCACCCTAGCGGGGGGTAGCACAGATACGCAGTATTTT

v_call: TRBV2
d_call: NA
j_call: TRBJ2-5
clone_size: NA
cdr3_aa: CASSESGTHPQYF
cdr3_nt: TGTGCCAGCAGTGAATCGGGGACTCATCCCCAGTACTTC

v_call: TRBV11-3
d_call: NA
j_call: TRBJ2-1
clone_size: NA
cdr3_aa: CASSLKLVRAEQFF
cdr3_nt: TGTGCCAGCAGCTTGAAACTAGTACGGGCTGAGCAGTTCTTC

v_call: TRBV7-9
d_call: NA
j_call: TRBJ2-1
clone_size: NA
cdr3_aa: CASSLEGGFEQFF
cdr3_nt: TGTGCCAGCAGCTTAGAAGGGGGGTTTGAGCAGTTCTTC

v_call: TRBV6-4
d_call: NA
j_call: TRBJ1-6
clone_size: NA
cdr3_aa: CASSDPGFNSDSPLHF
cdr3_nt: TGTGCCAGCAGTGACCCGGGCTTTAACTCCGATTCACCCCTCCACTTT

v_call: TRBV14
d_call: NA
j_call: TRBJ1-4
clone_size: NA
cdr3_aa: CPSSQGGGWGEKLFF
cdr3_nt: TGTCCCAGCAGCCAAGGAGGAGGATGGGGTGAAAAACTGTTTTTT

v_call: TRBV20-1
d_call: TRBD1
j_call: TRBJ1-1
clone_size: NA
cdr3_aa: CSVKGQENTEAFF
cdr3_nt: TGCAGTGTCAAAGGACAGGAGAACACTGAAGCTTTCTTT

v_call: TRBV29-1
d_call: NA
j_call: TRBJ2-2
clone_size: NA
cdr3_aa: CSVESPTMNTGELFF
cdr3_nt: TGCAGCGTTGAATCCCCGACTATGAACACCGGGGAGCTGTTTTTT

v_call: TRBV29-1
d_call: NA
j_call: TRBJ1-5
clone_size: NA
cdr3_aa: CSVEGASGQPQHF
cdr3_nt: TGCAGCGTCGAAGGGGCATCAGGTCAGCCCCAGCATTTT

v_call: TRBV6-2/TRBV6-3
d_call: TRBD1
j_call: TRBJ1-5
clone_size: once
cdr3_aa: CATTGQGWDQPQHF
cdr3_nt: TGTGCCACCACCGGACAGGGTTGGGATCAGCCCCAGCATTTT

v_call: TRBV9
d_call: TRBD1
j_call: TRBJ1-2
clone_size: once
cdr3_aa: CASSRGGAGYTF
cdr3_nt: TGTGCCAGCAGTAGAGGGGGCGCAGGCTACACCTTC

v_call: TRBV20-1
d_call: NA
j_call: TRBJ2-3
clone_size: NA
cdr3_aa: CSAVRDASTDTQYF
cdr3_nt: TGCAGTGCCGTCCGGGACGCTAGCACAGATACGCAGTATTTT

v_call: TRBV5-6
d_call: TRBD2
j_call: TRBJ2-7
clone_size: once
cdr3_aa: CASGGGPSYEQYF
cdr3_nt: TGTGCCAGCGGCGGGGGGCCTTCCTACGAGCAGTACTTC

v_call: TRBV20-1
d_call: NA
j_call: TRBJ2-3
clone_size: NA
cdr3_aa: CSARRILGDTQYF
cdr3_nt: TGCAGTGCTAGGAGGATACTAGGAGATACGCAGTATTTT

v_call: TRBV12-3/TRBV12-4
d_call: NA
j_call: TRBJ1-1
clone_size: NA
cdr3_aa: CASSLRQEAFF
cdr3_nt: TGTGCCAGCAGTTTACGCCAGGAAGCTTTCTTT

v_call: TRBV5-1
d_call: TRBD1
j_call: TRBJ1-2
clone_size: once
cdr3_aa: CASSHAAQGARGYTF
cdr3_nt: TGCGCCAGCAGCCACGCCGCACAGGGGGCAAGAGGCTACACCTTC

v_call: TRBV29-1
d_call: TRBD2
j_call: TRBJ2-5
clone_size: NA
cdr3_aa: CSVAFSGTIQETQYF
cdr3_nt: TGCAGCGTTGCTTTTTCCGGGACTATACAAGAGACCCAGTACTTC

v_call: TRBV7-8
d_call: TRBD1
j_call: TRBJ2-1
clone_size: NA
cdr3_aa: CASGSTGIGHNEQFF
cdr3_nt: TGTGCCAGCGGCTCGACAGGGATTGGGCACAATGAGCAGTTCTTC

v_call: TRBV11-2
d_call: NA
j_call: TRBJ2-7
clone_size: once
cdr3_aa: CASSPTQASEQYF
cdr3_nt: TGTGCCAGCAGCCCCACTCAGGCATCCGAGCAGTACTTC

v_call: TRBV4-1
d_call: TRBD2
j_call: TRBJ2-1
clone_size: NA
cdr3_aa: CASSPGLLSGSGRGNEQFF
cdr3_nt: TGCGCCAGCAGCCCCGGACTTCTCAGCGGGAGTGGTAGAGGAAATGAGCAGTTCTTC

v_call: TRBV6-1
d_call: NA
j_call: TRBJ1-2
clone_size: once
cdr3_aa: CASLRGRSYGYTF
cdr3_nt: TGTGCCAGCCTCCGAGGCCGCAGCTATGGCTACACCTTC

v_call: TRBV7-9
d_call: NA
j_call: TRBJ1-1
clone_size: NA
cdr3_aa: CASSPATGNTEAFF
cdr3_nt: TGTGCCAGCAGCCCGGCTACAGGGAACACTGAAGCTTTCTTT

v_call: TRBV2
d_call: NA
j_call: TRBJ2-3
clone_size: NA
cdr3_aa: CASNLGGGADTQYF
cdr3_nt: TGTGCCAGCAATCTCGGGGGAGGTGCAGATACGCAGTATTTT

v_call: TRBV20-1
d_call: NA
j_call: TRBJ1-3
clone_size: NA
cdr3_aa: CSATQAGNTIYF
cdr3_nt: TGCAGTGCGACCCAAGCTGGAAACACCATATATTTT